These T cell receptor beta chains were read from a single sample in a study of blood T cell repertoires in COVID-19. Sequenced by immunoSEQ multiplex PCR; TCRdb stores in-frame clones only, minus some. The sample shows under 200,000 clones, about 88% of them seen only once. The specimen sequenced was peripheral blood. The receptor source for this set is a man between 65 and 85 years old with active or convalescent COVID-19. The CDR3 runs from the conserved cysteine through the conserved F or W. The size field is filled for only some rows; it gives once, few, many or a size class.

-	TRBV28	15	TRBJ2-3	CASNRQGRLTDTQYF
-	TRBV7-2	15	TRBJ2-7	CASSSNGRAWYEQYF
-	TRBV6-5	15	TRBJ2-3	CASSGGALTVDTQYF
-	TRBV5-1	12	TRBJ1-1	CASSLAGQEAFF
few	TRBV4-3	16	TRBJ2-2	CASSQGGGINTGELFF
few	TRBV24-1	11	TRBJ1-2	CATEGDYGYTF
-	TRBV18	14	TRBJ1-1	CASSPAQVNTEAFF
-	TRBV6-1	15	TRBJ2-5	CASSDQQGYQETQYF
-	TRBV6-5	14	TRBJ2-5	CASSYGQGRETQYF
-	TRBV19	15	TRBJ1-3	CASSKPDRVGNTIYF
-	TRBV4-3	15	TRBJ1-5	CASSQKGGADQPQHF
-	TRBV12-5	10	TRBJ2-7	CASGLDRDGF
-	TRBV28	14	TRBJ1-2	CASSDGTGLLSYTF
-	TRBV7-6	14	TRBJ1-1	CASSPLGRNTEAFF
-	TRBV18	14	TRBJ1-4	CASSPTGSDEKLFF
-	TRBV13	14	TRBJ2-2	CASSPPPRTGELFF
-	TRBV29-1	14	TRBJ2-1	CSVERVGQGNEQFF
few	TRBV19	15	TRBJ2-1	CASSNEGLAGTEQFF